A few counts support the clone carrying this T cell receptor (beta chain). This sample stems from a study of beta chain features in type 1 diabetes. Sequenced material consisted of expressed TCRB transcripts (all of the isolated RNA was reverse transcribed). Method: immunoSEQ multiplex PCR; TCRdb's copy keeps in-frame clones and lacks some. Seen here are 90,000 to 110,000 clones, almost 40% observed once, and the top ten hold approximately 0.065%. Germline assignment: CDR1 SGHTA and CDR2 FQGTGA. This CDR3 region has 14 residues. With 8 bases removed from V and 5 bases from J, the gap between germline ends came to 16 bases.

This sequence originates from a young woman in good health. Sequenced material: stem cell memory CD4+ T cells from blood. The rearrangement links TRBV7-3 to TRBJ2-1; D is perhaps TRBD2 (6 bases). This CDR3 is CASAGWGMDNEQFF. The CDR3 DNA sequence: TGTGCCAGCGCGGGGTGGGGTATGGACAATGAGCAGTTCTTC.